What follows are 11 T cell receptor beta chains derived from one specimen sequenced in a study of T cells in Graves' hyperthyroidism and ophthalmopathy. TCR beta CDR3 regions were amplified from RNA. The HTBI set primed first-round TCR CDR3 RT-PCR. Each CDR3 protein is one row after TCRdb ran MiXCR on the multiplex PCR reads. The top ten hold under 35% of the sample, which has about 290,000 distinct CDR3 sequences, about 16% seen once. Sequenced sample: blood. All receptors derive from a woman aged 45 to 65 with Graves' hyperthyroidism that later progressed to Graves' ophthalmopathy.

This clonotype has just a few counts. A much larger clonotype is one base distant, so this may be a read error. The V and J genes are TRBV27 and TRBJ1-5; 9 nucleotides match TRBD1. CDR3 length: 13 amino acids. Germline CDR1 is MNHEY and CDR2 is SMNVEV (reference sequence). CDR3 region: CAGSRTGDQPQHF. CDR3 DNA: TGTGCCGGCAGCCGGACAGGGGATCAGCCCCAGCATTTT.

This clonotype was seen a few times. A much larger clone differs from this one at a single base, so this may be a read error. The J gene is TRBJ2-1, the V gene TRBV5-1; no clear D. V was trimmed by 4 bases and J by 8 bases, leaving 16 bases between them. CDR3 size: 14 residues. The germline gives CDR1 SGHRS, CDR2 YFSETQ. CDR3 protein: CASSPRPGWDEQFF. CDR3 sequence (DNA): TGCGCCAGCAGCCCCCGGCCCGGTTGGGATGAGCAGTTCTTC.

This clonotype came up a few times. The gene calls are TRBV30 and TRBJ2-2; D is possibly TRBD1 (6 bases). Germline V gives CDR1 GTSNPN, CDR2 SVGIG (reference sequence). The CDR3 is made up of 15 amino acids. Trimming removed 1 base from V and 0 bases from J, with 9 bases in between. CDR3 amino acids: CAWSAWTANTGELFF. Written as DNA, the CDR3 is TGTGCCTGGAGTGCCTGGACAGCGAACACCGGGGAGCTGTTTTTT.

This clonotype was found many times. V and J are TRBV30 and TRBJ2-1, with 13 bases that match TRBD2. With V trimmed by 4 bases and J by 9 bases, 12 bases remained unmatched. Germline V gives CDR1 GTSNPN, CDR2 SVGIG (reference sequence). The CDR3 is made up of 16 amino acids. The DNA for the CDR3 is TGTGCCTGGACCTTGGGACTAGCGGGAAGGGGAGTTGAGCAGTTCTTC. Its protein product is CAWTLGLAGRGVEQFF.

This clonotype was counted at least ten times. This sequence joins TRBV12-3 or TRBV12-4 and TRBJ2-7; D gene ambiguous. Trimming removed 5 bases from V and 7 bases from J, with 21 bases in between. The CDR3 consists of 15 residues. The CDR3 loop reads CASSKWDRTTREQYF. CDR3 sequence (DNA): TGTGCCAGCAGTAAGTGGGATCGGACGACGAGGGAGCAGTACTTC.

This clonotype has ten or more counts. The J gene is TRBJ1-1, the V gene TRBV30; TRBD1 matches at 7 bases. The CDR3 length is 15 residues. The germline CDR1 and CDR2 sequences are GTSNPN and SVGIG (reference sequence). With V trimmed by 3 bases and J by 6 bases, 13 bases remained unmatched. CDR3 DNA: TGTGCCTGGAGGGCATCCTGGGGCAGGGGGGCTGAAGCTTTCTTT. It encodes CAWRASWGRGAEAFF.

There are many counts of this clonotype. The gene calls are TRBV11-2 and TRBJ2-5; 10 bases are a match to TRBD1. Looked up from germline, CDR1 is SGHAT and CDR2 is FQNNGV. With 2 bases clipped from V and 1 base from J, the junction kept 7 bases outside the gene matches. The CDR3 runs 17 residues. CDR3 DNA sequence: TGTGCCAGCAGCTTATACACCGGACAGGGGGGCCAAGAGACCCAGTACTTC. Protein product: CASSLYTGQGGQETQYF.

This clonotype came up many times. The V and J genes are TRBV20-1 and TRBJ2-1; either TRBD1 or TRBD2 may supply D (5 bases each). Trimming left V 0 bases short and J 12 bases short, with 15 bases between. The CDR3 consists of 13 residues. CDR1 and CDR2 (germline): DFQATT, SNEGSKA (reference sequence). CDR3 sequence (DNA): TGCAGTGCTAGAGATAGAGTGGCAGGGAGGCAGTTCTTC. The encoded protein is CSARDRVAGRQFF.

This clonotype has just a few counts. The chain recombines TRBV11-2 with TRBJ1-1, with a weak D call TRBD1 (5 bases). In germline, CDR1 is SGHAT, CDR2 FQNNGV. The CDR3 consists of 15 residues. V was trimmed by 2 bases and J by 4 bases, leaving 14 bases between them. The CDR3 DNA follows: TGTGCCAGCAGCTTATCCAGGGTTGTGGGCACTGAAGCTTTCTTT. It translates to CASSLSRVVGTEAFF.

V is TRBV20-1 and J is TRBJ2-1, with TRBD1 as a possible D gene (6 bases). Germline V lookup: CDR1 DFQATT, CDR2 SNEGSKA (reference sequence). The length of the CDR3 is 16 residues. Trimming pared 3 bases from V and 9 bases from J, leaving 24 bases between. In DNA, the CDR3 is TGCAGTGCTAGCGAGGACAGTCTCCCCCTCGACGGTGAGCAGTTCTTC. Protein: CSASEDSLPLDGEQFF.

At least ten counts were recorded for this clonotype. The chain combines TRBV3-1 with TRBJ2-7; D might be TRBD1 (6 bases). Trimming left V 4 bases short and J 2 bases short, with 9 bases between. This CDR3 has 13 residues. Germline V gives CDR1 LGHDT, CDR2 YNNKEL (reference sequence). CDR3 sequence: CASSPQGTYEQYF. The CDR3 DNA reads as TGTGCCAGCAGCCCCCAGGGGACCTACGAGCAGTACTTC.